This T cell receptor (beta chain) comes out of a study of cytomegalovirus exposure and HLA in healthy donors (dated by TCRdb to the late 2010s). For the study in its entirety: In an earlier analysis of approximately 500 of the donors, around 300 Gb of sequence data and some 120 million unique TCR beta sequences from 150 million to 200 million T cells were reported. A later genetic analysis used genome-wide SNP genotypes for about 60% of the roughly 700 donors, treating that subset as a discovery cohort. Donor age, sex, ethnicity and CMV serostatus were compiled alongside the repertoire data. Typing coverage varied by locus: about 620-630 donors for A, B, C, DRB1 and DQB1; roughly 500 for DQA1; over 600 for DPA1; under 490 for DPB1. To decide whether each TCR beta V gene segment behaved as functional or pseudogenic, an earlier analysis of fewer than 750 of the donors relied on high-throughput TCR beta sequencing. Of the 398 genotyped donors, 65% to 90% fell in the genetic ancestry cluster associated with self-reported Caucasian donors. The study combined high-throughput TCR immunosequencing, statistical association of individual TCRs with disease status, and machine learning to predict cytomegalovirus infection status. A later analysis re-analyzed previously published TCR beta repertoires from 500 to 700 donors and added high-resolution HLA genotyping to study TCR occurrence patterns. The later analysis used no new phenotypic data to find candidate immune exposures, relying instead on TCR beta sequences and their occurrence across donors. Because of strong linkage in the cohort, roughly five DR-DQ haplotypes were treated as single units for association and clustering. The study profiled the T cell repertoires of approximately 700 subjects by immunosequencing and related them to cytomegalovirus serostatus. Class I and class II HLA loci were covered by the typing at four-digit resolution. Approximately 300 gigabases of sequencing data and approximately 85 million unique TCR sequences were included in an early release covering several hundred HLA-typed donors. The study aimed to test whether cataloging public T cell receptors could reveal signatures of past pathogen exposure. In addition to the first cohort of 666 subjects, a separate validation cohort of 130 or so different subjects was used. Across 398 genotyped donors of the cohort, an average of roughly 250,000 unique TCR beta nucleotide sequences per donor were sequenced, and around 20% of those sequences were non-productive. All discovery cohort repertoires had been generated using a single sequencing platform. What the authors observed across the whole study: A few of the identified cytomegalovirus-associated TCR beta chains were confirmed in vitro to be specific for cytomegalovirus antigens. In a later genetic analysis, fewer N-insertions in productive TCRs were reported among donors in an Asian-associated ancestry cluster than the approximately 630-donor mean. Strong co-occurrence of HLA alleles, especially DR and DQ, made assigning TCR associations to individual alleles difficult. The sequencing pipeline was judged likely to have produced a cluster of highly shared sequence variants as a technical artifact. An earlier analysis of 587 of the donors showed that most TCR beta V segments appeared in productive rearrangements either about 87% or about 30% of the time, which broadly matched IMGT annotations. Cytomegalovirus status was reported to be diagnosed by the classifier with high specificity and sensitivity in both the original and validation cohorts. In a later analysis, several top co-occurrence clusters were reported to appear linked to parvovirus B19, influenza, CMV and Epstein-Barr virus. The presence/absence analyses assumed that sequencing depth was roughly uniform across donors, and that assumption may not be true. In a later analysis, the rate of TCR association differed among HLA loci, with DRB1 alleles having the most associated TCRs and HLA-C alleles having the fewest. A later analysis found that most CMV-associated TCR beta chains appeared HLA-restricted, with HLA associations seemingly driven largely by CMV exposure. The study listed approximately 150 TCR beta chains as associated with cytomegalovirus. It was suggested by the authors that the approach could potentially be generalized to other disease states and immunological phenotypes. In a later analysis, around 15,000 TCR beta sequences were associated with specific HLA alleles at a false discovery rate of 0.05. An association between a missense DCLRE1C variant and V-gene and J-gene trimming of TCR beta chains was found in a later genetic analysis and replicated in an independent cohort. While some public TCRs were present in many individuals, most TCR sequences turned up only very rarely across donors. Because counts were too low, roughly 17 rarely observed V segments, including chromosome 9 orphons, were left out of the earlier analysis of 500 to 650 of the donors. Because some donors lacked HLA typing at each locus, the association tests relied only on the typed subset. The cohort was sequenced for TCR beta chains only, and without alpha or paired-chain data the features that could be detected were limited. The 87-base-pair reads could not distinguish some IMGT-functional V segments, including TRBV6-2 and TRBV6-3, so those segments were excluded. Compared with equally common non-associated chains, HLA-associated TCR beta chains in a later analysis were more clonally expanded and had lower generation probabilities. Linkage disequilibrium might explain the correlated functional status among segregating V segments, but an unknown experimental factor could not be excluded. For the cohort, immune exposure information was limited to CMV serostatus. A further reported finding was that TCR beta sequences accurately predicted the HLA-A and HLA-B alleles for most subjects in the first cohort.

Via the germline V gene, CDR1 is MDHEN and CDR2 SYDVKM. V is cut by 5 bases and J by 7 bases, and the space between the germline ends is 11 bases. Spanning cysteine to phenylalanine, the CDR3 consists of 13 amino acids. Only the CDR3 portion is preserved as DNA: 39 bases, with reading frame beginning at the first base. Turning to this clone: Which antigen it targets is not known. No clone much larger than this one lies a single base away; base qualities are absent.

The method was the immunoSEQ multiplex PCR assay. For the multiplex PCR, a mixture combining 60 forward primers for TCR Vbeta segments and 13 reverse primers for TCR Jbeta segments was used. Amplification of the CDR3 region of rearranged TCR beta genes was performed with a multiplex PCR assay on genomic DNA. The amplified TCR beta libraries were sequenced on the Illumina HiSeq System as 87-base-pair reads. The original pipeline was this. A later analysis counted 65 million to 90 million unique TCR beta chains across the 550 to 750 repertoires, and around 9.9 million of these chains were shared by at least two donors. To remove PCR and sequencing errors, raw reads were error-corrected and collapsed into unique sequences using a nearest-neighbor algorithm that merged closely related sequences. To assign V, D and J gene segments, CDR3 sequences were aligned to IMGT reference sequences. For a sequence to be retained, a match of at least six nucleotides to both a V gene segment and a J gene segment was required. A rearrangement was called productive if the CDR3 had no stop codons and remained in frame with V and J, and every other rearrangement was called non-productive. Following IMGT convention, CDR3 was defined as the stretch from the second conserved V-encoded cysteine to the conserved J-encoded phenylalanine. The earlier analysis of a few hundred of the donors excluded sequences that lacked an unambiguous match to a single V gene segment. An earlier analysis of several hundred of the donors classified V segments as functional when productive rearrangements were above 56.7% and as segregating when the standard deviation between donors was above 5%. A statistical classification framework was developed to diagnose cytomegalovirus status using the catalog of TCR beta chain sequences. In a later analysis, V and J genes were assigned by comparing TCR nucleotide sequences against IMGT/GENE-DB human TR gene sequences. A later analysis assigned CDR3 sequences and most-parsimonious VDJ recombination scenarios with the TCRdist pipeline. In a later analysis, each TCR beta chain was defined by its CDR3 amino acid sequence together with its V-gene family, and reads without a unique V-gene family were excluded. A later analysis removed nearly 600 highly shared, low-generation-probability nucleotide sequences to deal with suspected cross-contamination and a sequencing artifact. In a later analysis, a clonal expansion index was calculated for each public chain from normalized within-repertoire ranks of inferred template counts. In a later analysis, generation probabilities were computed using a VDJ recombination model fitted to out-of-frame rearrangements, and the results were checked against IGoR. Hypergeometric tests were used in a later analysis to score TCR-TCR, TCR-HLA and TCR-CMV co-occurrence, with a repertoire-size bias correction applied to the TCR pairs. False discovery rates were estimated in a later analysis by permuting HLA or CMV assignments 20 times. In a later analysis, co-occurring TCRs were grouped using DBSCAN, and TCRdist sequence similarity was added for clustering within HLA-allele-positive subsets. Co-occurrence clustering excluded repertoires with fewer than 30,000 or more than 120,000 public chains, plus five with anomalous nucleotide sharing. TCRdb stores this immuneACCESS table with in-frame sequences only. Part of the clones is absent; in the studies checked, under half of the shortfall reflects unresolved V genes, and no reason is known for the rest. V, J and clone size were drawn from that table, and D and trimming were deduced from the DNA. Within this sample are approximately 27,000 clones, with 62% of them counted one time only. The ten most abundant clones make up around 40% of the sample.

The cohort comprised some 730 healthy bone marrow donors. All cohort members were sampled while nominally healthy, although unrecorded immune exposures were likely present. The donor tested CMV seropositive, placing the donor among the 289 seropositive members of the cohort. Every donor gave a peripheral blood sample, and the peripheral blood mononuclear cells from that sample were used for TCR beta sequencing. The Qiagen DNeasy Blood Extraction Kit was used to extract genomic DNA from the blood cell samples. The sample comprised PBMCs. This receptor chain uses TRBV28 and TRBJ1-4; perhaps TRBD1 is the D gene, with 5 bases matching. The receptor's source is a male donor in good health and CMV-seropositive. The CDR3 in this case is CASSGTTREKLFF. The DNA sequence is TGTGCCAGCAGTGGGACTACTCGTGAAAAACTGTTTTTT.